This T cell receptor (beta chain) derives from a study of response to subunit inactivated influenza vaccine. General study findings and limits: New T cells are recruited in small numbers by each seasonal influenza vaccination, according to the authors' suggestion.

V lost 3 bases, J lost 6 bases, and 5 bases stayed unmatched. The CDR3 runs 15 residues. Germline CDR1 and CDR2: LNHNV and YYDKDF (reference sequence). A few counts support this clonotype. What it recognizes is unknown. TCRdb processed the RT-PCR reads anew with MiXCR; each CDR3 protein has one entry. The sample shows more than 700,000 distinct CDR3 sequences, 21% of them seen only once. The material sequenced was PBMCs from blood, taken more than 4 days after vaccination. The receptor was derived from a man aged 45-65 years who received an inactivated influenza vaccine. The chain employs TRBV15 and TRBJ2-4, with 10 positions matching TRBD1. CDR3 protein: CATSSPWTGGNIQYF. CDR3 DNA sequence: TGTGCCACCAGCAGTCCTTGGACAGGGGGAAACATTCAGTACTTC.